This TCR beta chain was retrieved from a study of blood T cell repertoires in COVID-19. Study at large: Sources were T cells, B-cell-depleted T cells, or PBMCs; the material itself was cDNA or gDNA.

Participants were aged 18 to 89 years from about two dozen US areas. During the 2 weeks before they entered the study, exposed participants had met someone with a PCR-confirmed or clinician-diagnosed COVID-19 case. On this clone itself: Other DNA variants within this sample encode the same CDR3.

V was trimmed by 4 bases and J by 5 bases, leaving 9 bases between them. This CDR3 comprises 12 residues. Looked up from germline, CDR1 is SQVTM and CDR2 is ANQGSEA. As processed by the authors: Quantification of nucleated cells was approximated via reference gene primer amplification. Assay used: immunoSEQ multiplex PCR; TCRdb lists only in-frame clones, some missing. Clone size and the V and J calls come from that table; the DNA yielded D and trimming. The repertoire consists of around 220,000 clones, with nearly 90% occurring once and the leading ten covering about 15%. This clonotype was obtained from a man younger than 40 who had been exposed to COVID-19. The sample was PBMCs or T cells enriched from blood (not recorded which). The chain uses TRBV29-1 and TRBJ2-1; D ambiguous. This CDR3 is CSVGAPNNEQFF. Written as DNA, the CDR3 is TGCAGCGTTGGGGCACCGAACAATGAGCAGTTCTTC.